Listed here are 21 T cell receptor beta chains from one sample, sequenced in a study of neurological immune-mediated disorders. A single record per CDR3 protein comes from TCRdb applying MiXCR to the 5' RACE reads. The sample comprises 50,000 to 60,000 distinct CDR3 sequences, under 4.5% of which are singletons, and roughly 2% rests with the top ten. The source material was CD4+ T cells from blood. The source of these receptors is a woman aged 40-49 years with multiple sclerosis.

At least ten counts were recorded for this clonotype. The chain links TRBV6-1 to TRBJ1-2; D unresolved. Trimming shortened V by 6 bases and J by 4 bases, and 12 bases separated the two germline ends. This CDR3 is built from 13 residues. The V gene's germline CDR1 is MNHNS and CDR2 SASEGT. The CDR3 sequence: CASRALEIYGYTF. CDR3 bases: TGTGCCAGCAGAGCCCTCGAAATCTATGGCTACACCTTC.

Ten or more counts support this clonotype. The chain combines TRBV25-1 with TRBJ2-5; no clear D gene. CDR1 is MGHDK and CDR2 is SYGVNS in the germline V gene. The CDR3 sequence is 12 residues long. Trimming cost V 4 bases and J 5 bases, with 8 bases left between them. The CDR3, as DNA: TGTGCCAGCAGTGGCCCTTGGGAGACCCAGTACTTC. This codes for CASSGPWETQYF. The full variable domain, completed using reference TRBV25-1 and TRBJ2-5, is EADIYQTPRYLVIGTGKKITLECSQTMGHDKMYWYQQDPGMELHLIHYSYGVNSTEKGDLSSESTVSRIRTEHFPLTLESARPSHTSQYLCASSGPWETQYFGPGTRLLVL.

This clonotype occurred many times. This chain links TRBV5-1 with TRBJ1-1; D is uncertain. The V and J ends lost 1 base and 2 bases respectively, with 12 bases between them. There are 15 residues in the CDR3. In germline, CDR1 is SGHRS, CDR2 YFSETQ. Here the CDR3 reads CASSLLVGRNTEAFF. The CDR3 nucleotides are TGCGCCAGCAGCTTGCTGGTAGGGAGAAACACTGAAGCTTTCTTT.

This clonotype was seen ten or more times. The V and J genes are TRBV29-1 and TRBJ2-7, with 10 bases lining up with TRBD1. In germline, CDR1 is SQVTM, CDR2 ANQGSEA. The V and J ends lost 6 bases and 3 bases, in that order; junction bases with no gene match: 2. CDR3 length: 12 residues. The DNA for the CDR3 is TGCAGCGTCAGGACAGGGGGCTACGAGCAGTACTTC. It codes for CSVRTGGYEQYF.

This clonotype was seen at least ten times. The chain combines TRBV6-2 or TRBV6-3 with TRBJ2-7; D possibly corresponds to TRBD2 (6 bases). Trimming took 7 bases from V and 4 from J, leaving 14 bases between them. Per the germline V gene, CDR1 is MNHEY and CDR2 is SVGEGT. The CDR3 loop spans 13 amino acids. CDR3 residues: CASNPTSLYEQYF. In nucleotides, the CDR3 is TGTGCCAGCAACCCGACTAGTCTTTACGAGCAGTACTTC.

V is TRBV6-6 and J is TRBJ1-2; TRBD1 matches 9 bases. Germline trimming cut 10 bases from V and 4 bases from J; bases unmatched to any gene: 10. CDR1 and CDR2 (germline): MNHNY, SVGAGI (reference sequence). CDR3 length: 14 residues. As DNA, the CDR3 is TGTGCCATCTTGGCAGGGACAGGGACCTATGGCTACACCTTC. Translated, it gives CAILAGTGTYGYTF.

Concerning this clonotype itself: This may come from a read error, since a much larger clone is one base off. The genes are TRBV20-1 and TRBJ1-1, with D uncertain. The V end was cut by 7 bases, the J end by 0 bases, with 18 bases between. The germline CDR1 and CDR2 sequences are DFQATT and SNEGSKA (reference sequence). CDR3 size: 15 residues. The CDR3 here is CSVPRKRTVNTEAFF. The CDR3 region has the DNA TGCAGTGTTCCCCGGAAACGGACGGTGAACACTGAAGCTTTCTTT.

The sample holds many counts of this clonotype. V is TRBV10-3 and J is TRBJ2-2, with TRBD1 as a possible D gene (5 bases). Germline CDR1 ENHRY, CDR2 SYGVKD. This CDR3 comprises 16 residues. V lost 0 bases to trimming and J lost 3 bases, with 11 bases between them. The CDR3 sequence: CAISESGRVDTGELFF. CDR3 in DNA: TGTGCCATCAGTGAGTCCGGCAGGGTCGACACCGGGGAGCTGTTTTTT.

For this clonotype: It is unclear where the CDR3 begins or ends on the DNA, so no DNA is shown, and the CDR3 is as TCRdb lists it. The V call is TRBV5-1, the J call TRBJ2-7; the D segment call TRBD2 is taken from the table without a DNA check. The CDR3 numbers 22 amino acids, ends counted. CDR1 and CDR2 from the germline V gene are SGHRS and YFSETQ. CDR3 loop: CASSFYICSASHRDGISYEQYF.

This clonotype was seen ten or more times. The J gene is TRBJ1-4, the V gene TRBV25-1, with D perhaps matching TRBD1 (5 bases). V was pared by 3 bases and J by 8 bases, with 13 bases between. The germline CDR1 and CDR2 sequences are MGHDK and SYGVNS. The CDR3 is 14 amino acids. CDR3 sequence: CASSEGLWIEKLFF. In DNA, the CDR3 is TGTGCCAGCAGTGAGGGGCTTTGGATAGAAAAACTGTTTTTT. Full variable domain (outside the CDR3, taken from reference TRBV25-1 and TRBJ1-4): EADIYQTPRYLVIGTGKKITLECSQTMGHDKMYWYQQDPGMELHLIHYSYGVNSTEKGDLSSESTVSRIRTEHFPLTLESARPSHTSQYLCASSEGLWIEKLFFGSGTQLSVL.

This clonotype appeared many times. The rearrangement links TRBV5-6 to TRBJ2-6, with 8 positions matching TRBD1. Looked up from germline, CDR1 is SGHDT and CDR2 is YYEEEE. The trim removed 4 bases at V and 0 bases at J, leaving 9 bases unmatched. This CDR3 contains 18 residues. The CDR3 DNA follows: TGTGCCAGCAGCGGACAGGGACACCTTTACTCTGGGGCCAACGTCCTGACTTTC. This codes for CASSGQGHLYSGANVLTF.

This clonotype was seen at least ten times. The V and J genes are TRBV12-3 or TRBV12-4 and TRBJ2-7; no definite D call. The CDR3 is 11 residues long. V lost 2 bases, J lost 6 bases, and 5 bases lay in between. The CDR3 DNA is TGTGCCAGCAGTTTAATGGGCGAGCAGTACTTC. Translating it yields CASSLMGEQYF.

This clonotype was detected ten times or more. CDR3 bases: TGCGCCAGCAGCTTCGGACTAGCGGGGAGCACCTACGAGCAGTACTTC. Translation gives CASSFGLAGSTYEQYF. V gene TRBV5-1 combines with J gene TRBJ2-7; TRBD2 aligns across 12 bases. The germline CDR1 and CDR2 sequences are SGHRS and YFSETQ. The length of the CDR3 is 16 residues. V shed 2 bases and J 2 bases; nucleotides not matched to a gene: 5.

This clonotype has a count of ten or more. The rearrangement links TRBV20-1 to TRBJ2-5; 10 bases align to TRBD2. V was clipped by 0 bases and J by 4 bases; unmatched bases: 8. The V gene's germline CDR1 is DFQATT and CDR2 SNEGSKA (reference sequence). The CDR3 covers 16 residues. DNA of the CDR3: TGCAGTGCTAGAGATCCTAGCGGGGGTGGAGCAGAGACCCAGTACTTC. Amino acids: CSARDPSGGGAETQYF.

Ten or more counts support this clonotype. V usage is TRBV12-3 or TRBV12-4 and J usage is TRBJ1-1; D unresolved. There are 11 residues in the CDR3. V was clipped by 1 base and J by 10 bases, with 7 bases between them. In nucleotides, the CDR3 is TGTGCCAGCAGTTTAGACCGAGGAGCTTTCTTT. Its protein product is CASSLDRGAFF.

The sample holds many counts of this clonotype. V is TRBV5-1 and J is TRBJ1-3, with D unclear. Germline V gene sequence: CDR1 SGHRS, CDR2 YFSETQ. Trimming stripped 0 bases from V and 0 bases from J, with 10 bases between. The CDR3 length is 16 residues. The CDR3 DNA reads TGCGCCAGCAGCTTGGGGCAGCTTCTCTCTGGAAACACCATATATTTT. Protein product: CASSLGQLLSGNTIYF.

This clonotype was detected ten times or more. The V call is TRBV3-1, the J call TRBJ2-3, with 8 bases fitting TRBD2. V gave up 7 bases and J gave up 4 bases; unmatched junction bases: 7. This CDR3 comprises 14 residues. The germline V gene encodes CDR1 LGHDT and CDR2 YNNKEL (reference sequence). The CDR3 DNA is TGTGCCAGCACCGGGGGGGGATTTCCAGATACGCAGTATTTT. It codes for CASTGGGFPDTQYF.

At least ten counts were recorded for this clonotype. The chain combines TRBV29-1 with TRBJ2-3; D call uncertain. V lost 6 bases and J lost 0, with 10 bases in between. CDR1 is SQVTM and CDR2 is ANQGSEA in the germline V gene. The CDR3 sequence is 13 residues long. CDR3 sequence (DNA): TGCAGCGTACTCGGAACTAGCACAGATACGCAGTATTTT. The encoded protein is CSVLGTSTDTQYF.

On this clonotype: With a much larger clone just one base away, this may be a read error. The chain joins TRBV5-1 to TRBJ1-2; TRBD1 matches at 9 bases. CDR1 SGHRS and CDR2 YFSETQ come from the germline V gene. There are 13 residues in the CDR3. CDR3 DNA: TGCACCAGCAGCGCGGGACAGGGTAGGAGCTACACCTTC. Protein: CTSSAGQGRSYTF.

This clonotype was seen ten or more times. The genes are TRBV5-1 and TRBJ2-7; 10 bases are a match to TRBD2. Germline-derived CDR1 and CDR2 are SGHRS and YFSETQ. The V and J ends lost 4 bases and 2 bases, in that order; junction bases with no gene match: 3. This CDR3 region has 14 residues. The CDR3 bases are TGCGCCAGCAGCGCTAGCGGGGGACCCTACGAGCAGTACTTC. Its translation: CASSASGGPYEQYF. The whole variable domain, filled in from reference TRBV5-1 and TRBJ2-7, reads KAGVTQTPRYLIKTRGQQVTLSCSPISGHRSVSWYQQTPGQGLQFLFEYFSETQRNKGNFPGRFSGRQFSNSRSEMNVSTLELGDSALYLCASSASGGPYEQYFGPGTRLTVT.

Ten or more counts support this clonotype. This chain uses TRBV5-1 with TRBJ2-3, with D perhaps matching TRBD2 (5 bases). The V and J ends lost 4 bases and 3 bases respectively, with 9 bases between them. Per the germline V gene, CDR1 is SGHRS and CDR2 is YFSETQ. The CDR3 covers 13 residues. The CDR3 is CASSAWTTDTQYF. The CDR3 bases are TGCGCCAGCAGCGCGTGGACTACAGATACGCAGTATTTT.